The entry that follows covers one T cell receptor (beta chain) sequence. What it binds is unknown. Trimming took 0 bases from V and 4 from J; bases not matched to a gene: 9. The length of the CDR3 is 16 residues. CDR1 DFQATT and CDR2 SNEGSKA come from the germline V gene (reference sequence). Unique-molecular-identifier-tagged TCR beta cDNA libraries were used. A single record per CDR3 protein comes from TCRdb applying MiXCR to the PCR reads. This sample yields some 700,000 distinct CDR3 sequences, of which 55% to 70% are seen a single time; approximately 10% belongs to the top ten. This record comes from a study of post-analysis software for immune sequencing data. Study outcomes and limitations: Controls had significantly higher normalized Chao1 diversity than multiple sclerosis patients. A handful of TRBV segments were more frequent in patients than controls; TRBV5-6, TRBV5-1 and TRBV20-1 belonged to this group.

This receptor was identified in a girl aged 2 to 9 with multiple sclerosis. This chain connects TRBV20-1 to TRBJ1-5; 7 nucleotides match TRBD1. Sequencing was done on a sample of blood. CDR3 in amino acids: CSARDVWRQGNQPQHF. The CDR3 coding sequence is TGCAGTGCTAGAGATGTGTGGCGACAGGGAAATCAGCCCCAGCATTTT.